This T cell receptor beta chain comes out of a study of OX40 agonist ivuxolimab in advanced cancers. Study-wide results and limits: In CD8+ T cells, expanded clones were on average more numerous than in CD4+.

Note on this clone: What it recognizes is unknown.

The germline V and J ends were trimmed by 6 bases and 4 bases, with 15 bases remaining between them. This CDR3 comprises 14 residues. Germline lookup yields CDR1 MNHNY and CDR2 SVGAGI (reference sequence). The repertoire was sequenced with immunoSEQ multiplex PCR; TCRdb's copy has only in-frame clones and lacks some. The repertoire holds 60,000 or so clones, with 75% to 90% as singletons. The sequencing here drew on CD4+ or CD8+ T cells sorted from blood, taken in a trial of the OX40 agonist ivuxolimab. This sequence was found in an adult with an advanced solid tumor such as melanoma, head and neck, liver or kidney cancer. The rearrangement links TRBV6-6 to TRBJ1-1; no reliable D call. CDR3: CASSPRGRVTEAFF. The CDR3 DNA is TGTGCCAGCAGCCCTCGGGGTCGGGTCACTGAAGCTTTCTTT.